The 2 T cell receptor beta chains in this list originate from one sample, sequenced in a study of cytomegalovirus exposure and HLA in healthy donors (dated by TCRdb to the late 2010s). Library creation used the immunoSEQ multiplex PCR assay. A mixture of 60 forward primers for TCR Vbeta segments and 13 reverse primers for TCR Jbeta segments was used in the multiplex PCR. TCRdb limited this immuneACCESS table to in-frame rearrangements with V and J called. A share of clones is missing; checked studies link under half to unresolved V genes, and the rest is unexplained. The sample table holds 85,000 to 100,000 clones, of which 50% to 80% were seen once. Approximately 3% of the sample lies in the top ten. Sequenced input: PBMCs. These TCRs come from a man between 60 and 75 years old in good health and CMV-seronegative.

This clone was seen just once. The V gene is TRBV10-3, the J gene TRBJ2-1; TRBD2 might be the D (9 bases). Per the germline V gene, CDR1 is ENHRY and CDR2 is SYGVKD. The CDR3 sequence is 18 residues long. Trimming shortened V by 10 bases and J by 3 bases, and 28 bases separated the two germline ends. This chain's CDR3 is CASTGTGAGLAHYNEQFF. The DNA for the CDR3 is TGTGCCAGTACCGGGACAGGAGCGGGACTAGCTCACTACAATGAGCAGTTCTTC.

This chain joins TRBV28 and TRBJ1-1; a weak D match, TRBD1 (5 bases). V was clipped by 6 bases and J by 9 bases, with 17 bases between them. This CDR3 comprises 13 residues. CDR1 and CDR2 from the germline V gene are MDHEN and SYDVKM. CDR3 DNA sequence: TGTGCCAGCAGCCCACCGGGACTTGCCCAAGCTTTCTTT. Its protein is CASSPPGLAQAFF. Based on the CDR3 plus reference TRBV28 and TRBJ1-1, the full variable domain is DVKVTQSSRYLVKRTGEKVFLECVQDMDHENMFWYRQDPGLGLRLIYFSYDVKMKEKGDIPEGYSVSREKKERFSLILESASTNQTSMYLCASSPPGLAQAFFGQGTRLTVV.